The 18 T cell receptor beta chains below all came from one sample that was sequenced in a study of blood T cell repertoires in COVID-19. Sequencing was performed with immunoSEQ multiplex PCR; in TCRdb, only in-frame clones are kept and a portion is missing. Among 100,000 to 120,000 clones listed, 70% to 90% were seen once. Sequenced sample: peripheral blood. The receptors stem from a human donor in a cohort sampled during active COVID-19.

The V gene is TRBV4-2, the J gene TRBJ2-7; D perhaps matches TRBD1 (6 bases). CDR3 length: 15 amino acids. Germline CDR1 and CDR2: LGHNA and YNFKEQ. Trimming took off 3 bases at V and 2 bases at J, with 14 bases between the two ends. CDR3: CASSQTQDSTYEQYF. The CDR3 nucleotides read TGTGCCAGCAGCCAGACTCAGGACAGTACCTACGAGCAGTACTTC.

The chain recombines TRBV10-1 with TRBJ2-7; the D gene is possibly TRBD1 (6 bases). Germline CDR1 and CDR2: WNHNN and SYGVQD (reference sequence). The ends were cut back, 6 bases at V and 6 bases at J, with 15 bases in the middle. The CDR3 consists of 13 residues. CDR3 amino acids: CASSPGVGFEQYF. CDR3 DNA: TGCGCCAGCAGCCCAGGGGTCGGGTTCGAGCAGTACTTC.

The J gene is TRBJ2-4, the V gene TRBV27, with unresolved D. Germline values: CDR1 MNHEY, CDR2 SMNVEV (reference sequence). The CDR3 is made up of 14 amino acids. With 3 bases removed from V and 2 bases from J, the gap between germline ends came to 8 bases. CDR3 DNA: TGTGCCAGCAGTTTGGTGGGCCCCAAAAACATTCAGTACTTC. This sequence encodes CASSLVGPKNIQYF.

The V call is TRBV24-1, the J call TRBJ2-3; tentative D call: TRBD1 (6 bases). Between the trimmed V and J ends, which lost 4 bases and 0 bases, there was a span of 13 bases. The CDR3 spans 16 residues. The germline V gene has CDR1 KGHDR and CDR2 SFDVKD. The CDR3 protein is CATSDLQGSSTDTQYF. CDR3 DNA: TGTGCCACCAGTGACTTACAGGGTTCTAGCACAGATACGCAGTATTTT.

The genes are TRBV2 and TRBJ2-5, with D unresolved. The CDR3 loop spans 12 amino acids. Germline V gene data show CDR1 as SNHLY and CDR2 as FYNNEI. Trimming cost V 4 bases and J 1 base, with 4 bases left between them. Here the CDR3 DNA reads TGTGCCAGCAGTGCGGGCCAAGAGACCCAGTACTTC. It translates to CASSAGQETQYF.

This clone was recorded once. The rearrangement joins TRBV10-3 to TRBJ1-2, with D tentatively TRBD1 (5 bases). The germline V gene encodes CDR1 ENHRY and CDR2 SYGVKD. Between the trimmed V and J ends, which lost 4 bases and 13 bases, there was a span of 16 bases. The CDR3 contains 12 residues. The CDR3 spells CAISGTTYYFTF. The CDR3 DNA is TGTGCCATCAGTGGGACAACCTATTATTTCACCTTC.

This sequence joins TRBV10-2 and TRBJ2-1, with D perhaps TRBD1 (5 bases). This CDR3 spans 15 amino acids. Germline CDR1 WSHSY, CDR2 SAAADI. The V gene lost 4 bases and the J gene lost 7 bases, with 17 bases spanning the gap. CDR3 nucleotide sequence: TGCGCCAGCAGTGGGACACGAGTTCTCCCGAATGAGCAGTTCTTC. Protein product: CASSGTRVLPNEQFF.

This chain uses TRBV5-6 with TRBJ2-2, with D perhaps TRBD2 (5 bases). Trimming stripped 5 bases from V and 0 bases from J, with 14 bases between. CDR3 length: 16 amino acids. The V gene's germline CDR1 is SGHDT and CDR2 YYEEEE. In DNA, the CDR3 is TGTGCCAGCAGTTACATAGCGACACCGAACACCGGGGAGCTGTTTTTT. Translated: CASSYIATPNTGELFF.

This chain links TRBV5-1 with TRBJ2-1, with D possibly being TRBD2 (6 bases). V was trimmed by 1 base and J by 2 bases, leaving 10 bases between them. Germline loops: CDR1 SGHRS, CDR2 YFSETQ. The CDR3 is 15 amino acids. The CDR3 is CASSLFSGPYNEQFF. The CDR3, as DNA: TGCGCCAGCAGCTTGTTTAGCGGCCCCTACAATGAGCAGTTCTTC.

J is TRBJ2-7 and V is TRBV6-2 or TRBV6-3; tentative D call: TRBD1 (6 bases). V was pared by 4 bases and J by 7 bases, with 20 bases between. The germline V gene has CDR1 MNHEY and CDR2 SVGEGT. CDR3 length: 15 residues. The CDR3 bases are TGTGCCAGCAGTTCACCTCCTACAGGGTTGGGGGAGCAGTACTTC. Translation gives CASSSPPTGLGEQYF.

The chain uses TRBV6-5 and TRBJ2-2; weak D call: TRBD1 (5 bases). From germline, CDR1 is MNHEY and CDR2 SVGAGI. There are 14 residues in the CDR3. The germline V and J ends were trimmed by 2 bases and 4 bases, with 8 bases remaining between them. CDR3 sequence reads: CASSYGRGTGELFF. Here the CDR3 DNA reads TGTGCCAGCAGTTACGGAAGGGGCACCGGGGAGCTGTTTTTT.

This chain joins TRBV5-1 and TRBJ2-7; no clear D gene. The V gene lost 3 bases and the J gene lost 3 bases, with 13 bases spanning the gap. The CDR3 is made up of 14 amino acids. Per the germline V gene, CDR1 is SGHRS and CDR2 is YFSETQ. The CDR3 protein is CASSSTDLDYEQYF. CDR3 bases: TGCGCCAGCAGCTCGACGGATCTAGACTACGAGCAGTACTTC.

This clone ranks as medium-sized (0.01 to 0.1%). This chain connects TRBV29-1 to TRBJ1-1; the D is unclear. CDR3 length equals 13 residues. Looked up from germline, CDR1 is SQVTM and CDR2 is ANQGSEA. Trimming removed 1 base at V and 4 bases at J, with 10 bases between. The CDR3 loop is CSVEGLATTEAFF. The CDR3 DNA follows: TGCAGCGTTGAAGGTCTGGCAACCACTGAAGCTTTCTTT.

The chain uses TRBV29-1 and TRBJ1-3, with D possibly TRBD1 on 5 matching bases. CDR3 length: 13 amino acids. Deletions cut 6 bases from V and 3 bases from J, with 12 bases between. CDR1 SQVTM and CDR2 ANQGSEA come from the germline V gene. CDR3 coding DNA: TGCAGCGTATCCTGGGGGGTTGGAAACACCATATATTTT. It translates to CSVSWGVGNTIYF.

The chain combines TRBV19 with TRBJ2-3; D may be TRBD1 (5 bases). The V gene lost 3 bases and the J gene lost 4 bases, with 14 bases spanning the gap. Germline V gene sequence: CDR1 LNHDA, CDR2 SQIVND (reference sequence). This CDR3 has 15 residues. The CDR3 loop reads CASSITGVIPDTQYF. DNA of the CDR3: TGTGCCAGTAGTATTACAGGTGTTATTCCAGATACGCAGTATTTT.

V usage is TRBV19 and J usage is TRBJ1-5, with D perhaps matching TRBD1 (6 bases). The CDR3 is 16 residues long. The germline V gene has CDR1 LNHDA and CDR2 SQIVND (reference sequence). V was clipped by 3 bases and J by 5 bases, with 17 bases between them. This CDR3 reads CASSIPVTGIYQPQHF. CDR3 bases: TGTGCCAGTAGTATCCCCGTAACAGGGATATATCAGCCCCAGCATTTT.

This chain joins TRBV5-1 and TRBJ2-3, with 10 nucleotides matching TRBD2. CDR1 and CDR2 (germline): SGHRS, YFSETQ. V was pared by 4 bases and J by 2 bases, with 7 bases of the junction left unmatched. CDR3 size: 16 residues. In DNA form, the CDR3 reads TGCGCCAGCAGCATCTCTAGCGGGAGCGTCACAGATACGCAGTATTTT. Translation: CASSISSGSVTDTQYF.

CDR3 in amino acids: CASSLRGLDQPQHF. CDR3 nucleotides: TGTGCCAGCAGCTTGAGGGGGCTTGATCAGCCCCAGCATTTT. This chain links TRBV5-6 with TRBJ1-5; 7 bases agree with TRBD1. Germline V gene data show CDR1 as SGHDT and CDR2 as YYEEEE. The CDR3 has 14 residues. Trimming took 1 base from V and 5 from J; bases not matched to a gene: 3. Variable domain in full (rest from reference TRBV5-6 and TRBJ1-5): DAGVTQSPTHLIKTRGQQVTLRCSPKSGHDTVSWYQQALGQGPQFIFQYYEEEERQRGNFPDRFSGHQFPNYSSELNVNALLLGDSALYLCASSLRGLDQPQHFGDGTRLSIL.